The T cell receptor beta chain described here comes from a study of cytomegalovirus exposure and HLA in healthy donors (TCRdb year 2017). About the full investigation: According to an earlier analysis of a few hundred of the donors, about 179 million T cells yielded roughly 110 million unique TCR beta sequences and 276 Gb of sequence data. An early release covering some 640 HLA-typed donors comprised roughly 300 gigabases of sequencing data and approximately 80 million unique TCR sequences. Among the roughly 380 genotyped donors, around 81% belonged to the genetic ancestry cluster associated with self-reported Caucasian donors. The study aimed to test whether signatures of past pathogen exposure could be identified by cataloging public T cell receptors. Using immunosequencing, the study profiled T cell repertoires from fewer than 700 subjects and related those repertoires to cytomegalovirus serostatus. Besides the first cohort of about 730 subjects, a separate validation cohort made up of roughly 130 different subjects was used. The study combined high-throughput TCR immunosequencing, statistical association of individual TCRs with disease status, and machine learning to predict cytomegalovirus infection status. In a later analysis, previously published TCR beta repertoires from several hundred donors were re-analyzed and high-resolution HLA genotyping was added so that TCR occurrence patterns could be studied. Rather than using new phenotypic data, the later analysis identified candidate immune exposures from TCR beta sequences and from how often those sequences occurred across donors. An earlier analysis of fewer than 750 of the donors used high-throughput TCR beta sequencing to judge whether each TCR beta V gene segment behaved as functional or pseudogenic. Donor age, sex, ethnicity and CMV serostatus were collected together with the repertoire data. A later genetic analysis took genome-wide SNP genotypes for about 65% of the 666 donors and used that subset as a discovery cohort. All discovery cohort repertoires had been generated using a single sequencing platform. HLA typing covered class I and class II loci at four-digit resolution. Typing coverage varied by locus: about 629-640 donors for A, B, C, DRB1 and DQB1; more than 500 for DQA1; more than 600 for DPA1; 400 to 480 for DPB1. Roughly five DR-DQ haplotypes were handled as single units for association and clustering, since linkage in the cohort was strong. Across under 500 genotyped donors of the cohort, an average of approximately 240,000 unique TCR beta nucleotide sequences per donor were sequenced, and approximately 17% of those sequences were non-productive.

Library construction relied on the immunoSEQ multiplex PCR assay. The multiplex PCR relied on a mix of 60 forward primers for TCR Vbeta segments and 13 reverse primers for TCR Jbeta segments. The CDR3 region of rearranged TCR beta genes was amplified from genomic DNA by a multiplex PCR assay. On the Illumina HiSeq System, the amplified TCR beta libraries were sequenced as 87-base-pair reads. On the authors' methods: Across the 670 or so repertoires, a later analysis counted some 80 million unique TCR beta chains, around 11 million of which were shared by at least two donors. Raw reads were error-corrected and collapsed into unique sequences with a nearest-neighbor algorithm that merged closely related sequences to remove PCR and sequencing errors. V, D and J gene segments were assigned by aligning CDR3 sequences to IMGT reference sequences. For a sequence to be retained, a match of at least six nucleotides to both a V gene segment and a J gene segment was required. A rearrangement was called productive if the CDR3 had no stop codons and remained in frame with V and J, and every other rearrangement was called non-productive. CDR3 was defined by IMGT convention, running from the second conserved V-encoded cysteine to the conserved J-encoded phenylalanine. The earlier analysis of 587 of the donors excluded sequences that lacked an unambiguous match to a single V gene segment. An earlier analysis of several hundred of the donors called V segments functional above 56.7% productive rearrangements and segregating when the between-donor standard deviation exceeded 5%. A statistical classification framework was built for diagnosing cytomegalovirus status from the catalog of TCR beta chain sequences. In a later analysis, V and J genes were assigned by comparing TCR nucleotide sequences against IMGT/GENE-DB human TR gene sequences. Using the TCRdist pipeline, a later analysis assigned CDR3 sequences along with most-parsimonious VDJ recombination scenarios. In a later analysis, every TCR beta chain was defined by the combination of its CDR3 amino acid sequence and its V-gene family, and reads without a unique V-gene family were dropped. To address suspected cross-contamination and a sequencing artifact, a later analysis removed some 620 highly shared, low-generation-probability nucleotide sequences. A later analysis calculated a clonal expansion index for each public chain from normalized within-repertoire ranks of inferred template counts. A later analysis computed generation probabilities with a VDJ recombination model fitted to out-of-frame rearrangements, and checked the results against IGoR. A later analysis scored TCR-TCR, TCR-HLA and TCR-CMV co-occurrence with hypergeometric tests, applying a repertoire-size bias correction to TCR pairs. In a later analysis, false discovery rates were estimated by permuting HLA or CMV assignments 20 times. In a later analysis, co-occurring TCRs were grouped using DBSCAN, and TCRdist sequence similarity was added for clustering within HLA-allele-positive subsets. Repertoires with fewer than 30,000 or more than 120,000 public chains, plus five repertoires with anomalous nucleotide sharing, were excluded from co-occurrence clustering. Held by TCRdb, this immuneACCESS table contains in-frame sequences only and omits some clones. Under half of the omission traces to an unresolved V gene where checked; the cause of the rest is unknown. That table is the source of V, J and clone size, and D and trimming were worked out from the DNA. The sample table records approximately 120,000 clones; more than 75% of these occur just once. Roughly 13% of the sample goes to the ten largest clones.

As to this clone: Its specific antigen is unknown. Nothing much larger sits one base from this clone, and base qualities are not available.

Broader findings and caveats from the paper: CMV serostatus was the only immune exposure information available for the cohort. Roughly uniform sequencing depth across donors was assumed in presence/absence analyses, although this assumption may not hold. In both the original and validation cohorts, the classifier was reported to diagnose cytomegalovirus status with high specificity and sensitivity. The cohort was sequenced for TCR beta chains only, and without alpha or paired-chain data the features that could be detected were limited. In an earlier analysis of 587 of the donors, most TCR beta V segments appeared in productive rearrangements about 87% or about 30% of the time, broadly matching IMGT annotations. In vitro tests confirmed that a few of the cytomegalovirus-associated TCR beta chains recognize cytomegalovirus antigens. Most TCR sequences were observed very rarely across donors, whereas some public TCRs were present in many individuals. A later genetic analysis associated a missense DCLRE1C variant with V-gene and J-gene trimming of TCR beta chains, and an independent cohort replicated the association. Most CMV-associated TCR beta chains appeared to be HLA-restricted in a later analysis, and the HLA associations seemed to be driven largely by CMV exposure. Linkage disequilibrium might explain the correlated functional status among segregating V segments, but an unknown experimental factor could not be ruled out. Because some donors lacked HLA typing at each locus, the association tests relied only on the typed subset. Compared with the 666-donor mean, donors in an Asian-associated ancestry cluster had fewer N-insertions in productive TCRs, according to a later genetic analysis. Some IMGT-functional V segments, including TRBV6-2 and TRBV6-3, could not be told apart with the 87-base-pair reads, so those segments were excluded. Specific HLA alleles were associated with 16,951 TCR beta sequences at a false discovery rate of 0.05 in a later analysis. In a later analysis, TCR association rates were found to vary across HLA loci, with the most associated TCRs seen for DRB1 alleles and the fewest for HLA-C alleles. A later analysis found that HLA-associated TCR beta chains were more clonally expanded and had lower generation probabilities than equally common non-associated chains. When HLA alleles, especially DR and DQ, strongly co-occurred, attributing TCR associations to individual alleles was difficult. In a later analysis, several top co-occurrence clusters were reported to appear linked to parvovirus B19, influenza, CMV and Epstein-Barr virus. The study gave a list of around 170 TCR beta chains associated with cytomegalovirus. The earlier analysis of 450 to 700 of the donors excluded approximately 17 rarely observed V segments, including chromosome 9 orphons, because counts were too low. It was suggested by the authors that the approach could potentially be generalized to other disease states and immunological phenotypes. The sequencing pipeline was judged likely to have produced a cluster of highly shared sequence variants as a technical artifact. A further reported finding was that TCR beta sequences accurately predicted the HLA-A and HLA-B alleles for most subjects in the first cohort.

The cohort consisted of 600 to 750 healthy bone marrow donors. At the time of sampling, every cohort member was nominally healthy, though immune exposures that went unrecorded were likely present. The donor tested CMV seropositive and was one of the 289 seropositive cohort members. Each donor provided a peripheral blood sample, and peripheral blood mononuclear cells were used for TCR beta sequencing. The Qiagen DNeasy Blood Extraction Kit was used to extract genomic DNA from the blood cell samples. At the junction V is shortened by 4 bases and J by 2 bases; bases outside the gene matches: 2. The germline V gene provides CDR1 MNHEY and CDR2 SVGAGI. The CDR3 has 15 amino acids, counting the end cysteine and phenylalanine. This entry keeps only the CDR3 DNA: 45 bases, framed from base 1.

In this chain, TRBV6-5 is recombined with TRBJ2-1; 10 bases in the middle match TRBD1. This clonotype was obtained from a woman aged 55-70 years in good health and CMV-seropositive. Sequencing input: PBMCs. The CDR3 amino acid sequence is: CASSSTGGPYNEQFF. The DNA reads TGTGCCAGCAGTTCGACAGGGGGCCCCTACAATGAGCAGTTCTTC.